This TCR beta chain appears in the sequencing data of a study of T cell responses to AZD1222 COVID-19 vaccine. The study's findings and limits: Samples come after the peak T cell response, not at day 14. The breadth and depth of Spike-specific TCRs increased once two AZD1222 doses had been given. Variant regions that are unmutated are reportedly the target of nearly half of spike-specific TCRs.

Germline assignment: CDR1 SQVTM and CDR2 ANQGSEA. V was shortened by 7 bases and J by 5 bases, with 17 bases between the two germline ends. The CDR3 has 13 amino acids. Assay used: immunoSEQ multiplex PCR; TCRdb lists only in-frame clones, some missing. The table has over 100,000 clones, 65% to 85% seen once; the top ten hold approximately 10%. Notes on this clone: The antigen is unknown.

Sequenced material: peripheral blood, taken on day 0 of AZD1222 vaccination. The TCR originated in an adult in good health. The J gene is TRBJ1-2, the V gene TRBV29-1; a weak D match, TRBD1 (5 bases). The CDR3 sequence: CSAEGDQDYGYTF. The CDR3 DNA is TGCAGCGCCGAAGGGGATCAGGATTATGGCTACACCTTC.